The sequence of this T cell receptor beta chain was determined in a study of shared clonotypes between healthy human individuals. CDR3 size: 16 residues. Trimming pared 0 bases from V and 0 bases from J, leaving 10 bases between. Germline lookup yields CDR1 SGHRS and CDR2 YFSETQ. This clone was observed once. Libraries were prepared by immunoSEQ multiplex PCR; TCRdb keeps only in-frame clonotypes and omits some of them. The sample records around 700,000 clones, less than 85% being singletons. This chain connects TRBV5-1 to TRBJ2-1, with a weak D call TRBD1 (5 bases). The clonotype originates from a woman aged 30 to 39 in good health. Sequences were obtained from memory CD4+ T cells sorted from blood. Stated subset: CD45RA-negative fraction. In DNA, the CDR3 is TGCGCCAGCAGCTTGGATAGGGGAAGCTCCTACAATGAGCAGTTCTTC. Encoded protein: CASSLDRGSSYNEQFF.